Below, 5 T cell receptor beta chains from the same sample are listed, as sequenced in a study of PD-1 blockade in classical Hodgkin lymphoma. Method: immunoSEQ multiplex PCR; TCRdb's copy keeps in-frame clones and lacks some. The sample records more than 140,000 clones, under 85% being singletons. Every one of the patients relapsed after autologous stem cell transplantation (brentuximab vedotin exposure was variable). Sequenced material: peripheral blood mononuclear cells (PBMCs), taken before the second cycle of nivolumab. The origin of the receptors is a human donor with classical Hodgkin lymphoma.

The J gene is TRBJ2-2, the V gene TRBV7-9; 10 positions match TRBD2. The CDR3 spans 19 residues. The V gene end was trimmed by 6 bases and the J gene end by 0 bases; junction bases not matched to a gene: 13. The germline CDR1 and CDR2 sequences are SEHNR and FQNEAQ (reference sequence). The CDR3 is CASSTPTSGHATNTGELFF. The CDR3 DNA is TGTGCCAGCAGTACCCCGACTAGCGGGCACGCTACGAACACCGGGGAGCTGTTTTTT.

V gene TRBV6-5 combines with J gene TRBJ1-5; tentative D call: TRBD1 (5 bases). In germline, CDR1 is MNHEY, CDR2 SVGAGI. Trimming removed 6 bases at V and 6 bases at J, with 12 bases between. The CDR3 is 13 amino acids. The DNA of the CDR3 is TGTGCCAGCAGGCAACAGGTTACTCAGCCCCAGCATTTT. Its translation: CASRQQVTQPQHF.

The chain couples TRBV10-3 to TRBJ2-5, with D maybe TRBD1 (6 bases). This CDR3 is built from 15 residues. Germline lookup yields CDR1 ENHRY and CDR2 SYGVKD. V was shortened by 4 bases and J by 2 bases, with 14 bases between the two germline ends. The CDR3 nucleotides are TGTGCCATCAGTGGGACAGTTCTCGGACAAGAGACCCAGTACTTC. Amino acids: CAISGTVLGQETQYF.

The rearrangement joins TRBV7-8 to TRBJ1-2, with unresolved D. The V end lost 0 bases, the J end lost 8 bases, and 10 bases lay between the germline ends. This CDR3 spans 13 amino acids. In germline, CDR1 is SGHVS, CDR2 FQNEAQ. CDR3 sequence: CASSLAGSGGYTF. The CDR3 bases are TGTGCCAGCAGCTTAGCGGGGTCGGGCGGCTACACCTTC. The full variable domain, rest sourced from reference TRBV7-8 and TRBJ1-2, is GAGVSQSPRYKVAKRGQDVALRCDPISGHVSLFWYQQALGQGPEFLTYFQNEAQLDKSGLPSDRFFAERPEGSVSTLKIQRTQQEDSAVYLCASSLAGSGGYTFGSGTRLTVV.

V and J are TRBV6-5 and TRBJ2-1; D possibly uses TRBD1 or TRBD2 (5 bases each). The CDR3 consists of 15 residues. Germline loops: CDR1 MNHEY, CDR2 SVGAGI. V was trimmed by 0 bases and J by 8 bases, leaving 14 bases between them. The CDR3 is CASSYSIPRDDEQFF. The DNA for the CDR3 is TGTGCCAGCAGTTACTCGATCCCCAGGGACGATGAGCAGTTCTTC.